The clone carrying this T cell receptor beta chain turned up a few times. The sample originates from a study of regulatory T cells in long-lasting Graves disease. The V and J ends lost 0 bases and 7 bases respectively, with 9 bases between them. The CDR3 spans 13 residues. Germline CDR1 is LGHNA and CDR2 is YSLEER. Time point here: persistent/refractory GD, antithyroid drugs over 5 years with positive TRAb. Construction of the TCR library relied on RNA isolated from PBMCs. Sequencing libraries for TCR beta were prepared with iRepertoire HTBI primers and Arm-PCR of CDR3 regions. TCRdb called the multiplex PCR reads again in MiXCR, with one record for every CDR3 protein. This table has almost 350,000 distinct CDR3 sequences, around a fifth appearing once.

Sample: peripheral blood mononuclear cells (PBMCs), taken when the disease was refractory, from a patient treated with antithyroid drugs. The sequence came from a female donor with Graves disease. The rearrangement links TRBV4-3 to TRBJ1-1, with D unresolved. CDR3 sequence reads: CASSQELPGEAFF. The CDR3 DNA follows: TGCGCCAGCAGCCAAGAGCTGCCAGGTGAAGCTTTCTTT.